The present T cell receptor beta chain was sequenced within a study of beta chain features in type 1 diabetes. Across the study: In all, around 99 million sorted cells from all samples were analyzed. Study outcomes and limitations: Moderate yet significant TCRB CDR3 shortening was seen in Type 1 diabetes patients in all four CD4+ subsets. Fewer insertions but more deletions were seen at VDJ junctions in type 1 diabetes patients. Comparison showed that naive, central memory and Treg TCRB repertoires appeared more similar among patients than among healthy donors.

This clone was seen only a few times. Its antigen is as yet unknown. Germline assignment: CDR1 SGHDT and CDR2 YYEEEE. The V gene end was trimmed by 0 bases and the J gene end by 6 bases; junction bases not matched to a gene: 4. This CDR3 contains 16 residues. Since all of the isolated RNA was reverse transcribed, expressed TCRB transcripts were what got sequenced. Profiling relied on immunoSEQ multiplex PCR, and the TCRdb table lists in-frame clones only, not all of them. The data show 860,000 or so clones, with roughly a sixth seen just once and 0.02% to 0.025% held by the top ten. The sequenced sample was naive CD4+ T cells from blood. The sequence derives from a woman aged 18 to 35 in good health. The V call is TRBV5-6, the J call TRBJ2-2; 11 bases match TRBD2. The CDR3 DNA reads TGTGCCAGCAGCTTGGTGGCTAGCGGGAGGCCCGGGGAGCTGTTTTTT. Translating it yields CASSLVASGRPGELFF.